The clone carrying this T cell receptor (beta chain) was found once. What it binds is not known. CDR1 is MNHNS and CDR2 is SASEGT in the germline V gene. This CDR3 comprises 15 residues. Trimming left V 8 bases short and J 0 bases short, with 14 bases between. The study ran its PCR with 60 Vbeta and 13 Jbeta primers. Some clones are missing from TCRdb's copy, which holds only in-frame ones; the method was immunoSEQ multiplex PCR. Among approximately 120,000 clones listed, 60% to 75% were seen once. The entry originates in a study of cytomegalovirus exposure and HLA in healthy donors. General study results and limits: An analysis that came later showed most CMV-associated TCR beta chains appearing HLA-restricted.

The genes are TRBV6-1 and TRBJ1-3; D might be TRBD1 (6 bases). The source of this sequence is a woman in her forties or fifties in good health and CMV-seropositive. Material for sequencing was PBMCs. CDR3 bases: TGTGCCAGCGCTCTGACAGGACCCTCTGGAAACACCATATATTTT. Translating gives CASALTGPSGNTIYF.